This T cell receptor beta chain was documented in a study of post-analysis software for immune sequencing data. Study at large: Progressive-relapsing, secondary progressive and relapsing-remitting multiple sclerosis were among the disease courses included.

General observations from the study: Samples made in the same batch grouped tightly together by F measure. There were five TRBV segments more frequent in patients than controls, and TRBV5-6, TRBV5-1 and TRBV20-1 were among them. Relative to controls, patients with multiple sclerosis showed significantly lower normalized Chao1 diversity.

With 4 bases clipped from V and 1 base from J, the junction kept 5 bases outside the gene matches. In germline, CDR1 is SGHRS, CDR2 YFSETQ. This CDR3 has 15 amino acids. As regards this clonotype: The target antigen is unknown.

TCR beta libraries were prepared from cDNA with unique molecular identifiers. A population of about 0.95 to 10 million T cells gave rise to about half a million cDNA molecules. TCRdb itself ran the PCR reads through MiXCR, one entry per CDR3 protein. The top ten clones hold under 7% of a sample with more than 450,000 distinct CDR3 sequences, 34% of them seen once. Sequences were obtained from blood. The source of this sequence is a girl between 2 and 17 years old with multiple sclerosis. J is TRBJ2-7 and V is TRBV5-1, with 10 nucleotides matching TRBD1. Written as DNA, the CDR3 is TGCGCCAGCAGCGCCGGGGACAGGGGATCCTACGAGCAGTACTTC. It translates to CASSAGDRGSYEQYF.